The following is a T cell receptor beta chain sequence with its context. This sample stems from a study of preoperative IRX-2 immunotherapy in early breast cancer. As to treatment: preoperative locoregional IRX-2 cytokine immunotherapy. Preoperative locoregional IRX-2 cytokine immunotherapy was tested in the phase Ib source study. Method: immunoSEQ multiplex PCR; TCRdb's copy keeps in-frame clones and lacks some. The top ten hold under 8% of the sample, which has 20,000 to 30,000 clones, 75% seen once. The germline V gene has CDR1 MNHGY and CDR2 SAAAGT. There are 14 residues in the CDR3. Trimming took off 1 base at V and 1 base at J, with 8 bases between the two ends.

The material sequenced was lymph node tissue, taken after IRX-2 immunotherapy. This chain connects TRBV6-8 to TRBJ2-7, with D tentatively TRBD1 or TRBD2 (5 bases each). The receptor's source is a human donor with breast cancer. CDR3 DNA sequence: TGTGCCAGCAGTTACTTAGAGGGGTCCTACGAGCAGTACTTC. It yields the protein CASSYLEGSYEQYF.